These 9 T cell receptor beta chains originate from one sample sequenced in a study of vaccination effects on CD4 cells after COVID-19. Expansion of antigen-specific CD4+ T cells with viral peptide pools was carried out by the ViraFEST assay before sequencing. Following a roughly ten-day culture, CD4+ T cells were purified. Either the BNT162b2 or mRNA-1273 vaccine was given to participants in two doses. Their cognate antigens are unknown. Sequenced by immunoSEQ multiplex PCR; TCRdb stores in-frame clones only, minus some. Altogether around 24,000 clones are present, 60% to 80% being singletons, with the ten largest covering approximately 20%. Sequencing used CD4+ T cells from PBMCs cultured with HCoV-NL63 spike peptides, obtained after COVID-19 vaccination. These receptors originate from a human donor who received a COVID-19 vaccine.

The chain uses TRBV4-2 and TRBJ2-3; 11 bases line up with TRBD2. Germline loops: CDR1 LGHNA, CDR2 YNFKEQ. This CDR3 comprises 17 residues. V gave up 3 bases and J gave up 0 bases; unmatched junction bases: 5. CDR3 DNA sequence: TGTGCCAGCAGCCACCTTTCTAGCGGGGGGAGCACAGATACGCAGTATTTT. Translating gives CASSHLSSGGSTDTQYF.

V and J are TRBV27 and TRBJ1-2; possible D gene TRBD1, 5 bases. CDR3 length: 13 amino acids. V lost 7 bases and J 5 bases, leaving 14 bases between the germline ends. Germline CDR1 is MNHEY and CDR2 is SMNVEV (reference sequence). Written as DNA, the CDR3 is TGTGCCAGCAAAACGGGTGGGGGGTATGGCTACACCTTC. Encoded protein: CASKTGGGYGYTF.

The chain combines TRBV6-2 or TRBV6-3 with TRBJ2-2; TRBD2 matches 12 bases. The trim removed 5 bases at V and 1 base at J, leaving 8 bases unmatched. The CDR3 is made up of 18 amino acids. Germline CDR1 and CDR2: MNHEY and SVGEGT. The CDR3 DNA is TGTGCCAGCAGTCTCAACCTAGCGGGGGGGCTGAACACCGGGGAGCTGTTTTTT. Its translation: CASSLNLAGGLNTGELFF.

V gene TRBV5-6 combines with J gene TRBJ2-5; 7 bases map to TRBD1. V shed 0 bases and J 3 bases; nucleotides not matched to a gene: 5. Germline V gene data show CDR1 as SGHDT and CDR2 as YYEEEE. The CDR3 covers 15 residues. CDR3 protein: CASSLARGGEETQYF. The CDR3 DNA is TGTGCCAGCAGCTTGGCGCGAGGGGGCGAAGAGACCCAGTACTTC. Together with reference TRBV5-6 and TRBJ2-5, the CDR3 gives the full variable domain: DAGVTQSPTHLIKTRGQQVTLRCSPKSGHDTVSWYQQALGQGPQFIFQYYEEEERQRGNFPDRFSGHQFPNYSSELNVNALLLGDSALYLCASSLARGGEETQYFGPGTRLLVL.

The chain employs TRBV5-1 and TRBJ2-7; unclear D gene. Trimming left V 4 bases short and J 2 bases short, with 13 bases between. The CDR3 spans 14 residues. Germline V gives CDR1 SGHRS, CDR2 YFSETQ. The CDR3 DNA follows: TGCGCCAGCAGCCTCGGCGCAGGCACCTACGAGCAGTACTTC. Protein sequence: CASSLGAGTYEQYF.

The chain has TRBV4-2 and TRBJ2-5, with D unclear. This CDR3 contains 14 residues. V was cut by 0 bases and J by 2 bases, with 7 bases left in between. Germline V gene sequence: CDR1 LGHNA, CDR2 YNFKEQ. For the CDR3, the DNA is TGTGCCAGCAGCCAAGATTCGGCTCAAGAGACCCAGTACTTC. Translating gives CASSQDSAQETQYF.

V is TRBV6-5 and J is TRBJ2-5; a weak D match, TRBD1 (6 bases). The CDR3 contains 15 residues. The V gene's germline CDR1 is MNHEY and CDR2 SVGAGI. Trimming stripped 6 bases from V and 4 bases from J, with 18 bases between. The CDR3 spells CASRRSTTGIETQYF. The DNA for the CDR3 is TGTGCCAGCAGGCGCAGCACCACAGGGATAGAGACCCAGTACTTC.

The chain joins TRBV27 to TRBJ2-3; maybe TRBD2 (5 bases). The length of the CDR3 is 14 residues. Looked up from germline, CDR1 is MNHEY and CDR2 is SMNVEV (reference sequence). V lost 3 bases to trimming and J lost 5 bases, with 12 bases between them. The CDR3 here is CASSLVQGGDTQYF. The CDR3 DNA reads TGTGCCAGCAGTTTGGTGCAAGGAGGAGATACGCAGTATTTT.

This clone was counted once. This sequence joins TRBV30 and TRBJ1-1; 9 nucleotides align to TRBD1. J was trimmed by 6 bases and V by 5 bases; bases with no gene match: 10. CDR3 length: 14 residues. Germline loops: CDR1 GTSNPN, CDR2 SVGIG (reference sequence). The CDR3 DNA sequence: TGTGCCTGGGCCAGGACAGGGGCTGGCGCTGAAGCTTTCTTT. It specifies CAWARTGAGAEAFF.